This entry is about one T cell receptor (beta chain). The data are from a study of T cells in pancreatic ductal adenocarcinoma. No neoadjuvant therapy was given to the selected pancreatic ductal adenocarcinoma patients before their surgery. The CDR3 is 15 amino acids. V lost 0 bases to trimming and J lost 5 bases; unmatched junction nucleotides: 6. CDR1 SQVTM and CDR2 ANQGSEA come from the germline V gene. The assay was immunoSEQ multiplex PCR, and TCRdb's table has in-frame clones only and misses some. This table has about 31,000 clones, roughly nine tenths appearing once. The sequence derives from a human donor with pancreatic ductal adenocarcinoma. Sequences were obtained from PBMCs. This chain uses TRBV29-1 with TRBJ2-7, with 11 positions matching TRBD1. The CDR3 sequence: CSVEDWDRGSHEQYF. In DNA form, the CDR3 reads TGCAGCGTTGAAGACTGGGACAGGGGGTCCCACGAGCAGTACTTC.